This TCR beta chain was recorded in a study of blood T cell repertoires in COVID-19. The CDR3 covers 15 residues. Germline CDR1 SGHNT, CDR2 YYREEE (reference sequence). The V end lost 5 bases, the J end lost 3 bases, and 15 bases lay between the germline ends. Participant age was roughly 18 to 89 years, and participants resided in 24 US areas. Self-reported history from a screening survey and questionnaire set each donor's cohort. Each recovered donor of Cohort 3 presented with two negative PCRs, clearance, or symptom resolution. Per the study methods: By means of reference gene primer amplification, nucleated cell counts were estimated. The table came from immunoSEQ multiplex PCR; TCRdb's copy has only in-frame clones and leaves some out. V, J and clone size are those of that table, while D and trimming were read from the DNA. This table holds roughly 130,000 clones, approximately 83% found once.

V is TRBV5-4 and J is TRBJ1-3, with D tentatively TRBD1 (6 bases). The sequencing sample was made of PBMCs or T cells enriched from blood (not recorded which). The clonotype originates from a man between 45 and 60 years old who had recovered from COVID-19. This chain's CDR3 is CASRPGHTSGNTIYF. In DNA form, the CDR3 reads TGTGCCAGCAGACCGGGACACACTAGTGGAAACACCATATATTTT. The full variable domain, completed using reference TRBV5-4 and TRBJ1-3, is ETGVTQSPTHLIKTRGQQVTLRCSSQSGHNTVSWYQQALGQGPQFIFQYYREEENGRGNFPPRFSGLQFPNYSSELNVNALELDDSALYLCASRPGHTSGNTIYFGEGSWLTVV.